This entry is about one T cell receptor (beta chain). Its antigen is unknown. Cultured CD4+ T-cell DNA underwent Oncomine TCR Beta short-read sequencing. Cultured CD4+ T cells yielded the extracted genomic DNA. TCRdb called the PCR reads again in MiXCR, with one record for every CDR3 protein. The sample contains almost 20,000 distinct CDR3 sequences, approximately 42% of which appear only once. As to treatment: roughly 11-day PBMC culture with coronavirus spike peptide pools or control peptides (ViraFEST assay). The CDR3 consists of 15 residues. In germline, CDR1 is DFQATT, CDR2 SNEGSKA (reference sequence). Deletions cut 6 bases from V and 11 bases from J, with 23 bases between. This specimen comes from a study of vaccination and CD4 T cells after COVID-19. As for the study in general: Ranging from 14 to 241, the interval between dose two and post-vaccine sampling had a median of approximately 77 days.

General study points: Reactive clone data from convalescent patients indicated a median of approximately 86% appearing only post-vaccination. Spike mono-reactive clones accounted for 304 of the 307 vaccine-specific clones found in convalescent patients.

The TCR originated in a human donor who received a COVID-19 vaccine. This specimen was CD4+ T cells from blood, cultured in vitro, taken before SARS-CoV-2 vaccination. This chain uses TRBV20-1 with TRBJ1-6, with D tentatively TRBD1 (6 bases). This CDR3 reads CSAQTGAGENPPLHF. The DNA for the CDR3 is TGCAGTGCCCAAACGGGGGCAGGGGAAAATCCACCCCTCCACTTT.